This T cell receptor beta chain was observed in a study of beta chain features in type 1 diabetes. General study findings and limits: There were fewer insertions and more deletions at the VDJ junctions of type 1 diabetes patients. All four CD4+ subsets from Type 1 diabetes patients carried moderately but significantly shorter TCRB CDR3s.

This clone was seen more than once but under ten times. As yet, its antigen is unknown. Expressed TCRB transcripts were sequenced because the isolated RNA had all been reverse transcribed beforehand. Sequenced by immunoSEQ multiplex PCR; TCRdb stores in-frame clones only, minus some. The profile shows 200,000 to 250,000 clones, around 16% of them singletons. Sequencing was done on a sample of naive CD4+ T cells from blood. The receptor comes from a man aged 25 to 40 with type 1 diabetes.

The CDR3 loop is CAWQRPPSYNEQFF. The CDR3 nucleotides read TGTGCCTGGCAGCGTCCCCCCTCCTACAATGAGCAGTTCTTC. The chain combines TRBV30 with TRBJ2-1; D gene unclear. Trimming stripped 5 bases from V and 0 bases from J, with 11 bases between. The germline V gene has CDR1 GTSNPN and CDR2 SVGIG (reference sequence). The CDR3 consists of 14 residues.